This T cell receptor beta chain emerged from a study of shared clonotypes between healthy human individuals. Regarding the study as a whole: The sharing of roughly 5% of naive CD4 clonotypes was seen across several donors. Naive subsets, compared against memory subsets, generally had larger estimated richness values.

Remarks on this clone: No antigen is known for it.

The study drew all its donors from Caucasian adults living in Nashville, Tennessee. CD4+ cells underwent separation, giving CD45RA+ naive and CD45RA-negative memory subsets. CDR3 length: 14 residues. In germline, CDR1 is LNHDA, CDR2 SQIVND (reference sequence). V lost 4 bases, J lost 1 base, and 10 bases lay in between. Some clones are missing from TCRdb's copy, which holds only in-frame ones; the method was immunoSEQ multiplex PCR. This sample has roughly 2.5 million clones, with approximately 94% found just once. The sample taken for sequencing was naive CD4+ T cells sorted from blood. Subset specified: CD45RA+ positively selected. The genes are TRBV19 and TRBJ2-5; D is unresolved. The receptor was derived from a man in his late teens or twenties in good health. The CDR3 bases are TGTGCCAGTAGTACCCGGGTCGGCCAAGAGACCCAGTACTTC. It is translated as CASSTRVGQETQYF.